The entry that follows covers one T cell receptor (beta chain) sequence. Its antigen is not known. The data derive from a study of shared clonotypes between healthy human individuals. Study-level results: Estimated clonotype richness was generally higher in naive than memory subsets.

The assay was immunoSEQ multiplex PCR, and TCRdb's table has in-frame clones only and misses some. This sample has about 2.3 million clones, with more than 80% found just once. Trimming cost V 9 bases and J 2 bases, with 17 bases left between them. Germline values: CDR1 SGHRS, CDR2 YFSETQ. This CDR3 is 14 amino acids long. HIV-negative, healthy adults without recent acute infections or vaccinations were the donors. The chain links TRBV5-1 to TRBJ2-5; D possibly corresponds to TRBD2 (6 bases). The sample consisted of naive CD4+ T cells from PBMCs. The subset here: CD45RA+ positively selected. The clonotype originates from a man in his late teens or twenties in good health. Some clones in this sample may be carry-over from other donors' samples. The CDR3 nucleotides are TGCGCCACCCGCCCCGGGGGTGCTCAAGAGACCCAGTACTTC. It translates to CATRPGGAQETQYF. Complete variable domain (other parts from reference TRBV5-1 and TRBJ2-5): KAGVTQTPRYLIKTRGQQVTLSCSPISGHRSVSWYQQTPGQGLQFLFEYFSETQRNKGNFPGRFSGRQFSNSRSEMNVSTLELGDSALYLCATRPGGAQETQYFGPGTRLLVL.